Reported below is one TCR beta chain. Its antigen remains unidentified. The germline gene is not matched at one end of the junction; a read error may be the cause. Data came from immunoSEQ multiplex PCR; TCRdb stores just in-frame clones and leaves some out. This table holds nearly 110,000 clones, 90% found once. The CDR3 loop spans 15 amino acids. The germline CDR1 and CDR2 sequences are SGHTA and FQGNSA. The sample originates from a study of OX40 agonist ivuxolimab in advanced cancers. Study summary: Averaging 60 years in age, with a range of about 23 to 80, the cohort was 65% to 90% male.

Study-wide results and limits: Among T cells, CD8+ cells averaged more expanded clones than CD4+ cells.

The specimen was CD4+ or CD8+ T cells sorted from blood, collected in a trial of the OX40 agonist ivuxolimab. The receptor's source is an adult with an advanced solid tumor such as melanoma, head and neck, liver or kidney cancer. This chain uses TRBV7-2 with TRBJ2-5; D call uncertain. The CDR3 protein is CASSLAGLAQGTQYF. CDR3 DNA sequence: TGTGCCAGCAGCTTAGCAGGGTTGGCCCAAGGGACCCAGTACTTC. Drawing the rest from reference TRBV7-2 and TRBJ2-5, the complete variable domain is GAGVSQSPSNKVTEKGKDVELRCDPISGHTALYWYRQSLGQGLEFLIYFQGNSAPDKSGLPSDRFSAERTGGSVSTLTIQRTQQEDSAVYLCASSLAGLAQGTQYFGPGTRLLVL.